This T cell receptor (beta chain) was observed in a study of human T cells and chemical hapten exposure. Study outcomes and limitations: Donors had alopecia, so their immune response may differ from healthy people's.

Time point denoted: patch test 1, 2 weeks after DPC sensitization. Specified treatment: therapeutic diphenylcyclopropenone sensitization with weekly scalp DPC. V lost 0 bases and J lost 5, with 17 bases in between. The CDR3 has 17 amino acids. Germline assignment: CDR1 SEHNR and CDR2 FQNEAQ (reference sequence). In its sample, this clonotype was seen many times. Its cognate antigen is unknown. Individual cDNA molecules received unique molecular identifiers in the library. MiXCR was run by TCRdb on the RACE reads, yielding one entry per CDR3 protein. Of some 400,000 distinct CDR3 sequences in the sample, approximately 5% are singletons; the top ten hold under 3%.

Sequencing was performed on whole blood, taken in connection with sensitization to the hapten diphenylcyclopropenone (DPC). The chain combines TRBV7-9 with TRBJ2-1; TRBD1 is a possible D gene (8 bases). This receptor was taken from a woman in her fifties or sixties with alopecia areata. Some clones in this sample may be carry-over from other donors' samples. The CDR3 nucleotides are TGTGCCAGCAGCTTAGCGGGAGGGACAGGACCGAACAATGAGCAGTTCTTC. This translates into CASSLAGGTGPNNEQFF.